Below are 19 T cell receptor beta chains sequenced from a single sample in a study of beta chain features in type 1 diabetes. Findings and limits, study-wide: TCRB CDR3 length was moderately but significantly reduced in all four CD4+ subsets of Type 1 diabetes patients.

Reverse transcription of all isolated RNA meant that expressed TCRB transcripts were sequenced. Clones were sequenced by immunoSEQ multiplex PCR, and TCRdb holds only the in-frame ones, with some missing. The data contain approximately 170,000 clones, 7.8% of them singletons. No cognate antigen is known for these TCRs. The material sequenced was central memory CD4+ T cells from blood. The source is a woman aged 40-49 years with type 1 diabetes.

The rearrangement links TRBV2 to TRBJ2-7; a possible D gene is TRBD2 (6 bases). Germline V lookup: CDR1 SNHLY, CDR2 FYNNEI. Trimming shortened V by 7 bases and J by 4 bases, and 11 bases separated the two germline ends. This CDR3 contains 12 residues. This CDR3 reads CASNKGTYEQYF. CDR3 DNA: TGTGCCAGCAATAAAGGGACTTACGAGCAGTACTTC.

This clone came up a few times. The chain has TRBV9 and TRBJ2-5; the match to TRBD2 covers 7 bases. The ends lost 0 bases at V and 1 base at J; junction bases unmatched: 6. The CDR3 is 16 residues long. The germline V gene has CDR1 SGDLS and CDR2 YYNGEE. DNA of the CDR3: TGTGCCAGCAGCGTAGACGGCGGGAGCTTCCAAGAGACCCAGTACTTC. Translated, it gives CASSVDGGSFQETQYF.

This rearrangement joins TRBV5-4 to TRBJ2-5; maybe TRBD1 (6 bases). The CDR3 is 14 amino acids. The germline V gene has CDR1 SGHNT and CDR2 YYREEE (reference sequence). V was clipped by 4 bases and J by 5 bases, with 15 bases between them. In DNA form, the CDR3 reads TGTGCCAGCAGCCCTGGGGGCCTTGGGGAGACCCAGTACTTC. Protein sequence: CASSPGGLGETQYF.

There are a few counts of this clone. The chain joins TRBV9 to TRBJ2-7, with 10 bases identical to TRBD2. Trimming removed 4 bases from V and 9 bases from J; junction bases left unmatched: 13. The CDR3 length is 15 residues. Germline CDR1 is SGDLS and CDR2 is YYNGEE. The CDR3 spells CASSPRGAGGQRQYF. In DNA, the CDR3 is TGTGCCAGCAGCCCCCGGGGAGCGGGAGGGCAAAGGCAGTACTTC.

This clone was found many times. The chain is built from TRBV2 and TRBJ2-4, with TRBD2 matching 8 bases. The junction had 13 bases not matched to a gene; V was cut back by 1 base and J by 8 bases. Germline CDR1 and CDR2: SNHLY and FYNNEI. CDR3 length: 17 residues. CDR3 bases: TGTGCCAGCAGTGAAGAGCCCCGGAGGAGCGGGAGTTACATTCAGTACTTC. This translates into CASSEEPRRSGSYIQYF.

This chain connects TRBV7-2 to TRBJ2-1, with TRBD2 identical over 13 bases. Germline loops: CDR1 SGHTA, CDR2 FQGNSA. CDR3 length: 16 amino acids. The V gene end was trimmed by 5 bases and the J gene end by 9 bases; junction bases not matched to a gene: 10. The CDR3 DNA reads TGTGCCAGCAGCCCCGGTGGACTAGCGGGAGTGGGTGAGCAGTTCTTC. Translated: CASSPGGLAGVGEQFF.

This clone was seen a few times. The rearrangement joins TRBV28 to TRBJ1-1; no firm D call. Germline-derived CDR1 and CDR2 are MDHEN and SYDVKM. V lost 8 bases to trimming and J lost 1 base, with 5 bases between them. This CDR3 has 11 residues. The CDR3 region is CASEGNTEAFF. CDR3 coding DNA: TGTGCCAGCGAGGGGAACACTGAAGCTTTCTTT.

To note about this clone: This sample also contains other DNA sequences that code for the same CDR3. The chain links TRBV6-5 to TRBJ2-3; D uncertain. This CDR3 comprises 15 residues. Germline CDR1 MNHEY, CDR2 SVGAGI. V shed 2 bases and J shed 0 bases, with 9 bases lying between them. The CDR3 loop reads CASSYRGASTDTQYF. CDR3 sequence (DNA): TGTGCCAGCAGTTACCGCGGTGCTAGCACAGATACGCAGTATTTT.

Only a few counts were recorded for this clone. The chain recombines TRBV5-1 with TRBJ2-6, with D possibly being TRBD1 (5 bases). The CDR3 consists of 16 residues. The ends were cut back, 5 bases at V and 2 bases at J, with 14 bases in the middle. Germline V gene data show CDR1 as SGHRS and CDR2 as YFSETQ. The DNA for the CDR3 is TGCGCCAGCAGATTCTTGAAAGGGGCTGGGGCCAACGTCCTGACTTTC. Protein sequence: CASRFLKGAGANVLTF.

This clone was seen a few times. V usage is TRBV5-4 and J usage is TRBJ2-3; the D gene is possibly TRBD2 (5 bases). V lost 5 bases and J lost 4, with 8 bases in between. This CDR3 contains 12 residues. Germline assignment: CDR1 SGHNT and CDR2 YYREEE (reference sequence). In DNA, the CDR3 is TGTGCCAGCAGTCCGAGGGCAGATACGCAGTATTTT. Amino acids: CASSPRADTQYF.

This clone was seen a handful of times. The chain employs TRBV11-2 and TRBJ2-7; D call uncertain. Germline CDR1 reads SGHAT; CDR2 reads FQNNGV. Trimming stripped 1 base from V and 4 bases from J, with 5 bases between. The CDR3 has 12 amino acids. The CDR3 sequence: CASSLAEYEQYF. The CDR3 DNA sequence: TGTGCCAGCAGCTTAGCAGAATACGAGCAGTACTTC.

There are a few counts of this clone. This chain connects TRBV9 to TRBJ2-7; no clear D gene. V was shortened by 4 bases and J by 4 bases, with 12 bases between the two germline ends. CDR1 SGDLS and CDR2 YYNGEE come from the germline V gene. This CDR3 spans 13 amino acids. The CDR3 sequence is CASSSYDGYEQYF. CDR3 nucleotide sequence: TGTGCCAGCAGCTCCTACGACGGGTACGAGCAGTACTTC.

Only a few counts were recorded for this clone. Written as DNA, the CDR3 is TGCACTGCCCCCCGCGAAAACATTCAGTACTTC. Translating gives CTAPRENIQYF. V usage is TRBV20-1 and J usage is TRBJ2-4; D not resolved. Germline CDR1 reads DFQATT; CDR2 reads SNEGSKA (reference sequence). The CDR3 runs to 11 residues.

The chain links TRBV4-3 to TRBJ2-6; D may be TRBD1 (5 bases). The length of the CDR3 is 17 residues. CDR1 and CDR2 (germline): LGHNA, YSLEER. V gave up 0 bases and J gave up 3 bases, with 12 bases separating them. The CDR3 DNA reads TGCGCCAGCAGCCAAGATCCCCAGGGCGGTGGGGCCAACGTCCTGACTTTC. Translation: CASSQDPQGGGANVLTF.

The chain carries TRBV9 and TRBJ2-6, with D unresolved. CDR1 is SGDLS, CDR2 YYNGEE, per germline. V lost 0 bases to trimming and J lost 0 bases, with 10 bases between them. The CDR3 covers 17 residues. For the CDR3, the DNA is TGTGCCAGCAGCGTAGGGGCAGGCTCCTCTGGGGCCAACGTCCTGACTTTC. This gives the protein CASSVGAGSSGANVLTF.

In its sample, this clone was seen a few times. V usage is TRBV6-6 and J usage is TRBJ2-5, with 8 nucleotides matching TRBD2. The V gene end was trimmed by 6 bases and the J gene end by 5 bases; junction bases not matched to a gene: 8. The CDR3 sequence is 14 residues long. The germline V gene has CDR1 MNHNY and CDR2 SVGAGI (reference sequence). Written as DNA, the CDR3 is TGTGCCAGCAGCCCCCGGGGGGGTAAGGAGACCCAGTACTTC. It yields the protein CASSPRGGKETQYF.

The CDR3 spells CATSRDKGMETQYF. The CDR3 DNA follows: TGTGCCACCAGCAGAGATAAGGGGATGGAGACCCAGTACTTC. V usage is TRBV15 and J usage is TRBJ2-5; perhaps TRBD1 as D (5 bases). Trimming pared 0 bases from V and 5 bases from J, leaving 10 bases between. Germline CDR1 LNHNV, CDR2 YYDKDF (reference sequence). The CDR3 is 14 residues long.

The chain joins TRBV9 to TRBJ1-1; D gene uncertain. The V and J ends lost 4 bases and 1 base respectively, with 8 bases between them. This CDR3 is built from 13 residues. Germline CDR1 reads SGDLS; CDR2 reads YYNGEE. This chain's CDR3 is CASSPHQNTEAFF. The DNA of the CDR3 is TGTGCCAGCAGCCCACACCAGAACACTGAAGCTTTCTTT.

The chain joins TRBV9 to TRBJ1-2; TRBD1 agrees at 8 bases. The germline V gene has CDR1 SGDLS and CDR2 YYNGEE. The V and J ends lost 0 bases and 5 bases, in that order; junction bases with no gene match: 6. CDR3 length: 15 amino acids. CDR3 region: CASSVEGTGDYGYTF. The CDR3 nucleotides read TGTGCCAGCAGCGTAGAGGGGACAGGAGATTATGGCTACACCTTC. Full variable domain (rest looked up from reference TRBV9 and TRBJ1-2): DSGVTQTPKHLITATGQRVTLRCSPRSGDLSVYWYQQSLDQGLQFLIQYYNGEERAKGNILERFSAQQFPDLHSELNLSSLELGDSALYFCASSVEGTGDYGYTFGSGTRLTVV.